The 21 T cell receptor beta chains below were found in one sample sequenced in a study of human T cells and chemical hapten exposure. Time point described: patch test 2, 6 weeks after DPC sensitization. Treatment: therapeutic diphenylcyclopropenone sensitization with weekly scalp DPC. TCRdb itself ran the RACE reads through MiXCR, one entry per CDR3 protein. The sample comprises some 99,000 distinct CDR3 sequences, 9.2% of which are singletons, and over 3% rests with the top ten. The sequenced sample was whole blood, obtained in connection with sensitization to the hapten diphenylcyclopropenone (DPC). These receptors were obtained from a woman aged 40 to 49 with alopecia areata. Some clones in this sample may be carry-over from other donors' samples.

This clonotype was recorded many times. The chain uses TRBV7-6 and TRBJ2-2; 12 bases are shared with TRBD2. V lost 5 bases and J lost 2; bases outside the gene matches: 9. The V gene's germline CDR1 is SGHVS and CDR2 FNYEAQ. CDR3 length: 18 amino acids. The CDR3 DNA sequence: TGTGCCAGCAGCGCCCAGACTAGCGGGGGCCTTAACACCGGGGAGCTGTTTTTT. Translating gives CASSAQTSGGLNTGELFF.

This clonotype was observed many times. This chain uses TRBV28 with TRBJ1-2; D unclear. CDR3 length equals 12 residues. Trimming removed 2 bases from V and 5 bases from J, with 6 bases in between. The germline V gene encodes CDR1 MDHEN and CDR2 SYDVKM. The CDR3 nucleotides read TGTGCCAGCAGTTTACTCCTATATGGCTACACCTTC. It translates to CASSLLLYGYTF.

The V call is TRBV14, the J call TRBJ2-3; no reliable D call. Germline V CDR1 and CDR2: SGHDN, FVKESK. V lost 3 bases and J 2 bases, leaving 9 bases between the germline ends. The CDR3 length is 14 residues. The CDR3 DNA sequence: TGTGCCAGCAGCCAGGGGTCTATCACAGATACGCAGTATTTT. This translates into CASSQGSITDTQYF.

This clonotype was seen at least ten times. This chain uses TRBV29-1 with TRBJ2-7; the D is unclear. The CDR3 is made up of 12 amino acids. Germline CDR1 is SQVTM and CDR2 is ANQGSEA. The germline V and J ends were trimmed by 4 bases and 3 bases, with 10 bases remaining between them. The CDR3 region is CSVGRAGYEQYF. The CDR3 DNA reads TGCAGCGTTGGAAGAGCCGGCTACGAGCAGTACTTC.

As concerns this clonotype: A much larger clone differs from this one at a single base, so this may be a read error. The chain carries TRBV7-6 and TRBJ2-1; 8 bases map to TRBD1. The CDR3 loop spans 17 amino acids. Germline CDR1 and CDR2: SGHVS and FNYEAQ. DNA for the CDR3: TGTGCCAGCAGCACAACCGACAGGGGCAGCTCCTACAATGAGCAGCTCTTC. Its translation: CASSTTDRGSSYNEQLF.

The CDR3 coding sequence is TGTGCCAGCAGCTTAGGGCCAGCGAACACTGAAGCTTTCTTT. Translating it yields CASSLGPANTEAFF. V gene TRBV11-2 combines with J gene TRBJ1-1; D gene uncertain. The CDR3 length is 14 residues. The germline gives CDR1 SGHAT, CDR2 FQNNGV. Trimming took 1 base from V and 1 from J, leaving 7 bases between them.

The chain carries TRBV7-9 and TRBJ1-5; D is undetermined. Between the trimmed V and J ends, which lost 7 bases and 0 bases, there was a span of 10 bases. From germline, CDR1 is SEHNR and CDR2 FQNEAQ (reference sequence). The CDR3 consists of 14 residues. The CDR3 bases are TGTGCCAGCACCGGCCCTTATAGCAATCAGCCCCAGCATTTT. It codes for CASTGPYSNQPQHF. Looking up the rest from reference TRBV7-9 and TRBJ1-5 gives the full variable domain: DTGVSQNPRHKITKRGQNVTFRCDPISEHNRLYWYRQTLGQGPEFLTYFQNEAQLEKSRLLSDRFSAERPKGSFSTLEIQRTEQGDSAMYLCASTGPYSNQPQHFGDGTRLSIL.

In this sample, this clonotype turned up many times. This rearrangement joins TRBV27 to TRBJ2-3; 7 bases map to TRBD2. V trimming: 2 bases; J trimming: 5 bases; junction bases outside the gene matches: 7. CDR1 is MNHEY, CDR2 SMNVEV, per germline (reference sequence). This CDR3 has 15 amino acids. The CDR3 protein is CASSLPGGFEDTQYF. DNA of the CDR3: TGTGCCAGCAGTTTACCCGGGGGGTTCGAAGATACGCAGTATTTT.

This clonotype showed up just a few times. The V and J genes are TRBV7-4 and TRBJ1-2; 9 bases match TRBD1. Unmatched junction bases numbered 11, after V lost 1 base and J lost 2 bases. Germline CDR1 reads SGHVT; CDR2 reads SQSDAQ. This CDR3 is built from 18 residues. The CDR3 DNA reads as TGTGCCAGCAGCTTAGGTCGTCGGACAGGGGCCCTCAACTATGGCTACACCTTC. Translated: CASSLGRRTGALNYGYTF.

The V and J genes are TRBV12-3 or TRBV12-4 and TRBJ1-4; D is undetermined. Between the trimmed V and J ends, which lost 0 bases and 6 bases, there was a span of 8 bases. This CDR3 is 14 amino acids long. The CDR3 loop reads CASSLAGSDEKLFF. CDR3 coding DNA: TGTGCCAGCAGTTTAGCAGGGTCTGATGAAAAACTGTTTTTT.

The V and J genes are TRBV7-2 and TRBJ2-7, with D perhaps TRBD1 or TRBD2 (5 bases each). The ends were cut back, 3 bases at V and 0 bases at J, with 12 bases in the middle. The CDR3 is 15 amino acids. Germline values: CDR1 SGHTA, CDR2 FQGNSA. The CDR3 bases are TGTGCCAGCAGCTTGAATGGGGGTAGCTCCTACGAGCAGTACTTC. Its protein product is CASSLNGGSSYEQYF.

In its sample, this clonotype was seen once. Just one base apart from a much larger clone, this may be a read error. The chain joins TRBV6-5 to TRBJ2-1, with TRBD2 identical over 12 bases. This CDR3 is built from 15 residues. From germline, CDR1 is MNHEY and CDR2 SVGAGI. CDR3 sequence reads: CASSRGLAGNNQQFF. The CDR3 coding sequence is TGTGCCAGCAGTCGCGGACTAGCGGGGAACAATCAGCAGTTCTTC.

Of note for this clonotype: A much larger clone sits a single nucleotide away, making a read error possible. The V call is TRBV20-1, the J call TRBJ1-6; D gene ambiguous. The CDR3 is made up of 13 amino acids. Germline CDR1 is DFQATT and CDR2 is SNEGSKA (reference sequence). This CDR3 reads CSSLTFNNSPPHF. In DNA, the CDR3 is TGCAGTTCGTTGACTTTCAATAATTCACCCCCCCACTTT.

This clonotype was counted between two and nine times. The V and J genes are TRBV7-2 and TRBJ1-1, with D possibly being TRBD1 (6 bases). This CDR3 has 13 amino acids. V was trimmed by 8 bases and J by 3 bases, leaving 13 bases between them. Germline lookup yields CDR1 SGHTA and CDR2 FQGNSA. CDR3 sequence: CASLGQRDTEAFF. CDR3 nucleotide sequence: TGTGCCAGCCTTGGACAGCGGGACACTGAAGCTTTCTTT.

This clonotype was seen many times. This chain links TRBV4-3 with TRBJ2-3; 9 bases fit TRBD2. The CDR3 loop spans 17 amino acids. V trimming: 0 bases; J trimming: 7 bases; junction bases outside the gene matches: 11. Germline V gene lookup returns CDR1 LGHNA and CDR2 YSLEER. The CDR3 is CASSQESTSGSKNTQYF. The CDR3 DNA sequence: TGCGCCAGCAGCCAAGAATCCACTAGCGGGTCTAAAAATACGCAGTATTTT.

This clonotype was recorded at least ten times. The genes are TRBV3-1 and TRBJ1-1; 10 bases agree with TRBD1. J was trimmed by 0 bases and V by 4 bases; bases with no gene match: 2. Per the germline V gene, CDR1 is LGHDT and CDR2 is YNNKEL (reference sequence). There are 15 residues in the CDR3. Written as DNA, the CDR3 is TGTGCCAGCAGCCCGGGACAGGGGATGAACACTGAAGCTTTCTTT. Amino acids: CASSPGQGMNTEAFF.

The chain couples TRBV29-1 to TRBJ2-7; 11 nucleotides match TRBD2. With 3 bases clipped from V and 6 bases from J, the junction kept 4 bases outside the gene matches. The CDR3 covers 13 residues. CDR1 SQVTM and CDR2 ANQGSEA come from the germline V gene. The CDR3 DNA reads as TGCAGCGTTGATCCGGGGACTAGCGGCGAGCAGTACTTC. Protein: CSVDPGTSGEQYF.

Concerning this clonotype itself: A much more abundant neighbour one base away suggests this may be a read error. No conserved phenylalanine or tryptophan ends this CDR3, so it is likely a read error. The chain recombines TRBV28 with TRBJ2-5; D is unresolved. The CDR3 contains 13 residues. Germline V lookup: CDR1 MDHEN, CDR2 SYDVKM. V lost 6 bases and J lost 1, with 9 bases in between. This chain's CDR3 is CASSHGSQETQYL. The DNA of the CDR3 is TGTGCCAGCAGCCACGGGTCCCAAGAGACCCAGTACTTA.

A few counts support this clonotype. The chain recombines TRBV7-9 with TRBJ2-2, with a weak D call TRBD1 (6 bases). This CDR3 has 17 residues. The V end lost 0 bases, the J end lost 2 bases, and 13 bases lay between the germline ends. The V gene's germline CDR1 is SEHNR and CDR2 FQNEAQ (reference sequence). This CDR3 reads CASSLALAGENTGELFF. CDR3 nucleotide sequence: TGTGCCAGCAGCTTAGCGTTGGCAGGGGAAAACACCGGGGAGCTGTTTTTT.

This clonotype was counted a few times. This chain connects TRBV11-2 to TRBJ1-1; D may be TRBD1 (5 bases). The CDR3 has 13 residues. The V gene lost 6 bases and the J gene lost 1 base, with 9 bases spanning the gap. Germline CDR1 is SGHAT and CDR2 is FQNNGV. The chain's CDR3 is CASSWGGNTEAFF. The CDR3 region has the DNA TGTGCCAGCAGTTGGGGGGGGAACACTGAAGCTTTCTTT.

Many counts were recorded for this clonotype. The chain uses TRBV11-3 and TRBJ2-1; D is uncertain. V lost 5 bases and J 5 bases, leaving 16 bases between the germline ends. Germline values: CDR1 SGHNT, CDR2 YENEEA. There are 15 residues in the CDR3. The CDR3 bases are TGTGCCAGCAGCCTACGTTGGGATACCCACAATGAGCAGTTCTTC. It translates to CASSLRWDTHNEQFF.